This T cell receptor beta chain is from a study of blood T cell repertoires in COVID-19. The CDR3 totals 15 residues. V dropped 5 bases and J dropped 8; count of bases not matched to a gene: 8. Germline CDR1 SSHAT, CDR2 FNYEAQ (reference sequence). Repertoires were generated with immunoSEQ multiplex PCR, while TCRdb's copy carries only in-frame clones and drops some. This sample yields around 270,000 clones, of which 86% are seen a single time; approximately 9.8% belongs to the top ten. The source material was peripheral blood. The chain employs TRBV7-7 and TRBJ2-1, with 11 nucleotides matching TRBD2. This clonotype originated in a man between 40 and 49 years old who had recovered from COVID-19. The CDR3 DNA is TGTGCCAGCAGCCGGACTAGCGGGCCCCGACATGAGCAGTTCTTC. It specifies CASSRTSGPRHEQFF.